This T cell receptor (beta chain) was found in a study of metastatic and nonmetastatic thyroid tumors (TCRdb year 2020). Context from the whole study: For patients with malignant and with benign thyroid disease, the researchers compared repertoires between peripheral blood samples and tumor or nodule tissue samples.

The library was obtained by PCR. For sequencing, an Illumina HiSeq 4000 was employed. High-throughput sequencing was used to profile the TCR beta-chain CDR3 region of every patient. The authors processed their data as follows. Drawing on CDR3 differences between clinicopathological groups, the researchers built a classifier meant to tell apart patients with distant-metastatic papillary thyroid cancer. To measure repertoire diversity the researchers used the Shannon index, while the Morisita-Horn index served to gauge how similar the tumor and blood repertoires were. The public reads were run again by TCRdb, first through fastp at Q25 and then through MiXCR, and only productive beta chains were kept. What appears here as the V and J calls and clone size reflects TCRdb's work, not the paper's. The sample table records roughly 14,000 clones; 20% to 25% of these occur just once. The leading ten clones occupy 7.7% of the sample.

This clone was detected many times. Its binding antigen is unknown. One end of the junction varies from germline; a read error may be responsible. From the germline V gene (reference sequence), CDR1 is SEHNR and CDR2 is FQNEAQ. The CDR3 covers 15 residues, taking in both the cysteine and the phenylalanine. Only the CDR3 part of the read is kept: 45 bases, read in frame from the first base. None of the patients had been given any treatment before thyroid surgery. The study retrospectively analysed patient clinical samples collected from about 2012 to 2019 using T-cell receptor beta sequencing. The study at large found these results: In both blood and tumor samples, malignant tumors were reported to have significantly higher TCR beta diversity than benign nodules.

The sequenced sample was tumor tissue. This receptor was identified in a female donor with papillary thyroid cancer or a benign thyroid nodule (not recorded which). Some clones in this sample may be carry-over from other donors' samples. The chain links TRBV7-9 with TRBJ2-1, and 10 junction bases match TRBD2. CDR3 region: CASSLGLAVGNEQFF. The DNA reads as follows: TGTGCCAGCAGTTTAGGACTAGCGGTGGGCAATGAGCAGTTCTTC.